Listed below are T cell receptor beta chains from one sample, sequenced in a study of control samples from healthy donors and cancer patients. Repertoires were generated with immunoSEQ multiplex PCR, while TCRdb's copy carries only in-frame clones and drops some. The table records 120,000 or so clones, about 87% of them present only once. Sequencing input: blood. The receptor set was obtained from a man aged 25 to 40 in good health. CDR3s include the opening cysteine and the closing phenylalanine or tryptophan. Fields, in order: V gene, clone size, D gene, J gene, CDR3 protein, CDR3 DNA. D genes are given only for firm matches. Only some rows state a clone size, as once, few, many or a class for expanded clones.

V: TRBV10-3
size: few
D: NA
J: TRBJ2-1
CDR3: CATQTGNEQFF
DNA: TGTGCCACCCAAACGGGGAATGAGCAGTTCTTC

V: TRBV12-3/TRBV12-4
size: NA
D: NA
J: TRBJ2-5
CDR3: CASSTNGKTQYF
DNA: TGTGCCAGCAGCACAAATGGGAAGACCCAGTACTTC

V: TRBV5-1
size: NA
D: TRBD1
J: TRBJ1-1
CDR3: CASSVQGGMNTEAFF
DNA: TGCGCCAGCAGCGTACAGGGGGGGATGAACACTGAAGCTTTCTTT

V: TRBV7-2
size: NA
D: NA
J: TRBJ2-7
CDR3: CASSLTGLTYEQYF
DNA: TGTGCCAGCAGTCTTACAGGTCTTACCTACGAGCAGTACTTC

V: TRBV10-3
size: NA
D: NA
J: TRBJ2-5
CDR3: CAISPTLQGPGETQYF
DNA: TGTGCCATCAGTCCCACCCTACAGGGTCCAGGGGAGACCCAGTACTTC

V: TRBV5-8
size: NA
D: NA
J: TRBJ1-5
CDR3: CASSVRYLSNQPQHF
DNA: TGTGCCAGCAGCGTTAGATACCTTAGCAATCAGCCCCAGCATTTT

V: TRBV10-3
size: NA
D: TRBD1
J: TRBJ1-1
CDR3: CAISRTGVDTEAFF
DNA: TGTGCCATCAGTAGGACAGGGGTAGACACTGAAGCTTTCTTT

V: TRBV30
size: NA
D: TRBD1
J: TRBJ2-7
CDR3: CAWRRTGESFEQYF
DNA: TGTGCCTGGAGACGGACAGGGGAGTCTTTCGAGCAGTACTTC

V: TRBV9
size: NA
D: NA
J: TRBJ2-3
CDR3: CASSVGTDTQYF
DNA: TGTGCCAGCAGTGTGGGCACAGATACGCAGTATTTT

V: TRBV25-1
size: NA
D: TRBD1
J: TRBJ2-5
CDR3: CASSEDRKETQYF
DNA: TGTGCCAGCAGTGAGGACAGGAAAGAGACCCAGTACTTC

V: TRBV10-1
size: once
D: NA
J: TRBJ2-1
CDR3: CASSESTSRDEADGWDNEQFF
DNA: TGCGCCAGCAGTGAGTCGACCTCCCGGGACGAGGCCGATGGTTGGGACAATGAGCAGTTCTTC

V: TRBV11-3
size: NA
D: NA
J: TRBJ1-6
CDR3: CASSLRGRDSPLHF
DNA: TGTGCCAGCAGTCTCCGGGGTAGGGATTCACCCCTCCACTTT

V: TRBV4-1
size: NA
D: NA
J: TRBJ1-2
CDR3: CASSQDYTGWGGYGYTF
DNA: TGCGCCAGCAGCCAAGATTATACAGGGTGGGGGGGCTATGGCTACACCTTC

V: TRBV25-1
size: few
D: NA
J: TRBJ2-1
CDR3: CASSGMDGGSRNEQFF
DNA: TGTGCCAGCAGTGGAATGGACGGAGGTAGTAGGAATGAGCAGTTCTTC

V: TRBV11-2
size: NA
D: TRBD2
J: TRBJ2-3
CDR3: CASSLVQRGSTDTQYF
DNA: TGTGCCAGCAGCTTAGTTCAGCGGGGGAGCACAGATACGCAGTATTTT

V: TRBV2
size: NA
D: NA
J: TRBJ1-5
CDR3: CASSLHEFQPQHF
DNA: TGTGCCAGCAGCCTCCACGAGTTCCAGCCCCAGCATTTT

V: TRBV3-1/TRBV3-2
size: NA
D: TRBD2
J: TRBJ2-3
CDR3: CASRGTSGVAGTDTQYF
DNA: TGTGCCAGCAGAGGGACTAGCGGGGTGGCCGGTACAGATACGCAGTATTTT

V: TRBV5-8
size: NA
D: NA
J: TRBJ1-5
CDR3: CASSFGQHFNQPQHF
DNA: TGTGCCAGCAGCTTCGGACAGCATTTCAATCAGCCCCAGCATTTT

V: TRBV5-5
size: NA
D: TRBD1
J: TRBJ1-6
CDR3: CASSLSQGGSHSPLHF
DNA: TGTGCCAGCAGCTTGTCCCAGGGGGGTTCACATTCACCCCTCCACTTT

V: TRBV28
size: NA
D: NA
J: TRBJ1-2
CDR3: CASSSGGRGYTF
DNA: TGTGCCAGCAGTTCGGGGGGAAGGGGCTACACCTTC

V: TRBV9
size: NA
D: NA
J: TRBJ1-1
CDR3: CASSPRGAVNTEAFF
DNA: TGTGCCAGCAGCCCCCGGGGGGCGGTGAACACTGAAGCTTTCTTT

V: TRBV15
size: NA
D: NA
J: TRBJ2-5
CDR3: CATSRDPRQQETQYF
DNA: TGTGCCACCAGCAGAGATCCGAGACAACAAGAGACCCAGTACTTC

V: TRBV25-1
size: NA
D: TRBD1
J: TRBJ1-3
CDR3: CASTGQFSGNTIYF
DNA: TGTGCCAGCACGGGACAGTTCTCTGGAAACACCATATATTTT

V: TRBV24-1
size: NA
D: NA
J: TRBJ1-5
CDR3: CATSDLTSNQPQHF
DNA: TGTGCCACCAGTGATTTAACAAGCAATCAGCCCCAGCATTTT

V: TRBV5-1
size: NA
D: NA
J: TRBJ2-5
CDR3: CASSLGQAQETQYF
DNA: TGCGCCAGCAGCTTGGGACAGGCCCAAGAGACCCAGTACTTC

V: TRBV6-4
size: NA
D: TRBD1
J: TRBJ1-2
CDR3: CASSGSQGAGGYTF
DNA: TGTGCCAGCAGTGGGTCACAGGGGGCCGGTGGCTACACCTTC

V: TRBV29-1
size: NA
D: NA
J: TRBJ1-3
CDR3: CSVEGRNTIYF
DNA: TGCAGCGTTGAAGGCCGAAACACCATATATTTT

V: TRBV4-1
size: NA
D: NA
J: TRBJ1-1
CDR3: CASSQVATNTEAFF
DNA: TGCGCCAGCAGCCAAGTTGCTACAAACACTGAAGCTTTCTTT

V: TRBV3-1/TRBV3-2
size: NA
D: NA
J: TRBJ1-4
CDR3: CASSQGLNEKLFF
DNA: TGTGCCAGCAGCCAAGGTCTTAATGAAAAACTGTTTTTT

V: TRBV12-5
size: NA
D: NA
J: TRBJ1-1
CDR3: CASGLLMLLAKNTEAFF
DNA: TGTGCTAGTGGTTTGCTCATGCTCCTGGCCAAAAACACTGAAGCTTTCTTT

V: TRBV12-5
size: NA
D: TRBD1
J: TRBJ1-5
CDR3: CASGLAITGGGGNQPQHF
DNA: TGTGCTAGTGGTTTGGCAATAACAGGGGGCGGAGGCAATCAGCCCCAGCATTTT

V: TRBV27
size: NA
D: NA
J: TRBJ2-3
CDR3: CASSPRTDTQYF
DNA: TGTGCCAGCAGTCCCCGCACAGATACGCAGTATTTT

V: TRBV10-1
size: few
D: NA
J: TRBJ2-2
CDR3: CASIGQRDTGELFF
DNA: TGCGCCAGCATAGGACAGCGCGACACCGGGGAGCTGTTTTTT

V: TRBV12-3/TRBV12-4
size: NA
D: NA
J: TRBJ2-7
CDR3: CASSPDSYEQYF
DNA: TGTGCCAGCAGCCCGGACAGCTACGAGCAGTACTTC

V: TRBV15
size: NA
D: NA
J: TRBJ1-1
CDR3: CATSRPTGSGTEAFF
DNA: TGTGCCACCAGTAGACCTACGGGTTCCGGCACTGAAGCTTTCTTT

V: TRBV27
size: NA
D: NA
J: TRBJ1-5
CDR3: CASSLSVTVNQPQHF
DNA: TGTGCCAGCAGTTTATCGGTGACAGTCAATCAGCCCCAGCATTTT

V: TRBV18
size: NA
D: NA
J: TRBJ1-1
CDR3: CASSPPGREMGTEAFF
DNA: TGTGCCAGCTCACCCCCAGGGAGGGAGATGGGCACTGAAGCTTTCTTT

V: TRBV11-3
size: many
D: NA
J: TRBJ1-1
CDR3: CASSLGPEAFF
DNA: TGTGCCAGCAGCTTAGGACCTGAAGCTTTCTTT

V: TRBV18
size: NA
D: NA
J: TRBJ2-5
CDR3: CASSPTGGYQETQYF
DNA: TGTGCCAGCTCTCCGACAGGAGGGTACCAAGAGACCCAGTACTTC

V: TRBV3-1/TRBV3-2
size: NA
D: NA
J: TRBJ1-4
CDR3: CASSHLVLIPTNEKLFF
DNA: TGTGCCAGCAGCCATTTAGTTTTGATACCAACTAATGAAAAACTGTTTTTT

V: TRBV30
size: NA
D: NA
J: TRBJ1-3
CDR3: CAWSELGGAGNTIYF
DNA: TGTGCCTGGAGTGAGCTGGGAGGAGCTGGAAACACCATATATTTT

V: TRBV5-1
size: NA
D: TRBD1
J: TRBJ2-7
CDR3: CASSSSPGTGTEQYF
DNA: TGCGCCAGCAGCTCATCTCCCGGGACAGGGACCGAGCAGTACTTC